One sample yielded the 28 T cell receptor beta chains listed below, sequenced in a study of cytomegalovirus exposure and HLA in healthy donors. PCR involved 60 Vbeta and 13 Jbeta primers. Repertoires were generated with immunoSEQ multiplex PCR, while TCRdb's copy carries only in-frame clones and drops some. In the table there are fewer than 200,000 clones, roughly 87% of which are singletons. The specimen was PBMCs. The receptors derive from a girl under two years old in good health and CMV-seronegative.

The rearrangement joins TRBV5-6 to TRBJ2-1; tentatively, D is TRBD1 (5 bases). The CDR3 loop spans 15 amino acids. CDR1 is SGHDT, CDR2 YYEEEE, per germline. Trimming took off 0 bases at V and 5 bases at J, with 12 bases between the two ends. Here the CDR3 DNA reads TGTGCCAGCAGCTTGGGAGGAATAGGGGACAATGAGCAGTTCTTC. Protein product: CASSLGGIGDNEQFF.

The chain recombines TRBV7-3 with TRBJ2-7; TRBD2 aligns across 8 bases. CDR3 length: 18 residues. Germline CDR1 SGHTA, CDR2 FQGTGA. The J segment lost 6 bases and the V segment lost 5 bases, leaving 21 bases of the junction unmatched. CDR3 DNA: TGTGCCAGCAGCATAAGTGGGGCCGGAGCGGGAGCTCCCTTCGAGCAGTACTTC. This translates into CASSISGAGAGAPFEQYF.

J is TRBJ1-2 and V is TRBV4-1, with D perhaps TRBD1 (6 bases). The V end lost 4 bases, the J end lost 2 bases, and 14 bases lay between the germline ends. CDR1 is MGHRA and CDR2 is YSYEKL in the germline V gene. The CDR3 contains 15 residues. CDR3 nucleotide sequence: TGCGCCAGCAGCCTACTAAAACAGGGAAACTATGGCTACACCTTC. As protein: CASSLLKQGNYGYTF.

The CDR3 bases are TGTGCCAGCAGCCAAGATCTAGCCTACGAGCAGTACTTC. Translation: CASSQDLAYEQYF. This chain connects TRBV4-2 to TRBJ2-7; D uncertain. Germline CDR1 LGHNA, CDR2 YNFKEQ. V lost 0 bases, J lost 2 bases, and 5 bases lay in between. This CDR3 region has 13 residues.

V and J are TRBV10-3 and TRBJ2-5; a weak D match, TRBD1 (6 bases). The CDR3 has 15 residues. Germline CDR1 reads ENHRY; CDR2 reads SYGVKD. V was shortened by 3 bases and J by 2 bases, with 13 bases between the two germline ends. In nucleotides, the CDR3 is TGTGCCATCAGTGAATCAAAACAGGGTCAAGAGACCCAGTACTTC. It codes for CAISESKQGQETQYF.

This clone is a singleton in its sample. The chain recombines TRBV15 with TRBJ2-7; 9 bases agree with TRBD1. This CDR3 is 16 amino acids long. Germline V gives CDR1 LNHNV, CDR2 YYDKDF (reference sequence). Trimming removed 5 bases from V and 3 bases from J; junction bases left unmatched: 11. CDR3 loop: CATSQTPGQGIYEQYF. CDR3 nucleotides: TGTGCCACCAGCCAGACTCCGGGACAGGGAATCTACGAGCAGTACTTC.

V usage is TRBV30 and J usage is TRBJ2-1; TRBD2 might be the D (6 bases). There are 14 residues in the CDR3. The V and J ends lost 0 bases and 7 bases respectively, with 13 bases between them. Germline V gene lookup returns CDR1 GTSNPN and CDR2 SVGIG (reference sequence). The CDR3 here is CAWSVKAGLNEQFF. CDR3 nucleotide sequence: TGTGCCTGGAGTGTCAAAGCGGGTCTAAATGAGCAGTTCTTC.

The rearrangement uses TRBV19 and TRBJ2-2; D is unclear. V lost 3 bases, J lost 2 bases, and 4 bases lay in between. Germline assignment: CDR1 LNHDA and CDR2 SQIVND (reference sequence). The CDR3 length is 13 residues. The CDR3 nucleotides read TGTGCCAGTAGTATGGGCAACACCGGGGAGCTGTTTTTT. Protein sequence: CASSMGNTGELFF.

Only a few counts were recorded for this clone. The rearrangement uses TRBV5-8 and TRBJ2-5; 11 positions agree with TRBD2. This CDR3 contains 15 residues. The germline gives CDR1 SGHTS, CDR2 YDEGEE. Trimming removed 6 bases from V and 5 bases from J; junction bases left unmatched: 9. The CDR3 region has the DNA TGTGCCAGCAACTGGGCTAGCGGGAGGTCTGAGACCCAGTACTTC. Its protein product is CASNWASGRSETQYF.

Only one count was recorded for this clone. V and J are TRBV5-4 and TRBJ2-3; 10 nucleotides align to TRBD1. Germline V gene data show CDR1 as SGHNT and CDR2 as YYREEE (reference sequence). The CDR3 contains 14 residues. Germline trimming cut 5 bases from V and 3 bases from J; bases unmatched to any gene: 3. In nucleotides, the CDR3 is TGTGCCAGCAGAATGGACAGGGGGACAGATACGCAGTATTTT. This encodes CASRMDRGTDTQYF.

The genes are TRBV12-2 and TRBJ2-3; TRBD2 is the table's D call, not checked against the DNA. TRBV12-2 is noted as a pseudogene. The CDR3 consists of 18 residues. The CDR3 sequence is CASRLRGVRAGGPDTQYF. The CDR3 coding sequence is TGTGCAAGTCGCTTAAGAGGTGTCAGGGCGGGGGGGCCAGATACGCAGTATTTT.

This clone turned up a few times. The V and J genes are TRBV6-6 and TRBJ2-5; 7 bases align to TRBD1. This CDR3 contains 14 residues. CDR1 and CDR2 (germline): MNHNY, SVGAGI (reference sequence). With 8 bases clipped from V and 9 bases from J, the junction kept 15 bases outside the gene matches. The CDR3 bases are TGTGCCAGCGGGATAAAGGGACAGATCTCGGCCCAGTACTTC. This encodes CASGIKGQISAQYF.

The V and J genes are TRBV15 and TRBJ1-5; D gene uncertain. There are 18 residues in the CDR3. Per germline, CDR1 LNHNV and CDR2 YYDKDF (reference sequence). V was trimmed by 2 bases and J by 1 base, leaving 18 bases between them. The CDR3 DNA reads as TGTGCCACCAGCAGACCAACCCGGAACAGAGGGAGCAATCAGCCCCAGCATTTT. Protein product: CATSRPTRNRGSNQPQHF.

Only one count was recorded for this clone. The gene calls are TRBV11-2 and TRBJ2-5, with D tentatively TRBD1 (5 bases). Trimming took 6 bases from V and 0 from J, leaving 11 bases between them. This CDR3 spans 14 amino acids. Germline lookup yields CDR1 SGHAT and CDR2 FQNNGV. This chain's CDR3 is CASSLDSYQETQYF. The CDR3 nucleotides are TGTGCCAGCAGTCTAGACAGCTACCAAGAGACCCAGTACTTC. The variable domain in full, completed from reference TRBV11-2 and TRBJ2-5, reads EAGVAQSPRYKIIEKRQSVAFWCNPISGHATLYWYQQILGQGPKLLIQFQNNGVVDDSQLPKDRFSAERLKGVDSTLKIQPAKLEDSAVYLCASSLDSYQETQYFGPGTRLLVL.

The chain links TRBV2 to TRBJ2-5; TRBD1 aligns across 9 bases. The CDR3 covers 14 residues. From germline, CDR1 is SNHLY and CDR2 FYNNEI. V trimming: 6 bases; J trimming: 11 bases; junction bases outside the gene matches: 13. The CDR3 region has the DNA TGTGCCAGCAGCCAAGTACAGGGGGCGAGGGAGCAGTACTTC. This sequence encodes CASSQVQGAREQYF.

The chain carries TRBV27 and TRBJ1-4; D call uncertain. From germline, CDR1 is MNHEY and CDR2 SMNVEV (reference sequence). The CDR3 runs to 14 residues. V was trimmed by 5 bases and J by 10 bases, leaving 17 bases between them. As DNA, the CDR3 is TGTGCCAGCAGTCTAGAACCGGGAGCGGGAAAACTGTTTTTT. Encoded protein: CASSLEPGAGKLFF.

The chain uses TRBV13 and TRBJ2-1, with a weak D call TRBD1 (6 bases). The CDR3 loop spans 16 amino acids. CDR1 PRHDT and CDR2 FYEKMQ come from the germline V gene (reference sequence). Trimming took off 2 bases at V and 2 bases at J, with 13 bases between the two ends. CDR3 sequence reads: CASSLFSQGTYNEQFF. The CDR3 DNA sequence: TGTGCCAGCAGCTTATTCTCGCAGGGGACCTACAATGAGCAGTTCTTC.

A single count supports this clone. V is TRBV11-1 and J is TRBJ1-3; 7 bases map to TRBD1. Trimming at V came to 6 bases and at J to 0 bases, leaving 5 bases not matched to a gene. The CDR3 sequence is 15 residues long. Germline CDR1 SGHAT, CDR2 FQDESV (reference sequence). The CDR3 DNA reads as TGTGCCAGCAGTACAGGGGAACACTCTGGAAACACCATATATTTT. Its protein is CASSTGEHSGNTIYF.

The chain carries TRBV6-6 and TRBJ1-4, with 9 bases aligning to TRBD1. CDR1 is MNHNY and CDR2 is SVGAGI in the germline V gene (reference sequence). After removal of 5 bases from V and 7 bases from J, the junction contained 5 bases not matched to a gene. This CDR3 spans 14 amino acids. In nucleotides, the CDR3 is TGTGCCAGCAGTACGGGACAGGGTGGTGAAAAACTGTTTTTT. Encoded protein: CASSTGQGGEKLFF.

The chain couples TRBV18 to TRBJ2-1; TRBD2 is a possible D gene (5 bases). Germline V lookup: CDR1 KGHSH, CDR2 LQKENI. V lost 0 bases and J lost 7, with 16 bases in between. The CDR3 runs 16 residues. CDR3 sequence reads: CASSPPKRVLVNEQFF. The CDR3 region has the DNA TGTGCCAGCTCACCACCGAAGAGGGTATTGGTTAATGAGCAGTTCTTC.

This clone was seen once. V and J are TRBV19 and TRBJ1-2, with D hard to call. CDR3 size: 16 residues. Deletions cut 5 bases from V and 0 bases from J, with 16 bases between. Germline lookup yields CDR1 LNHDA and CDR2 SQIVND (reference sequence). The CDR3, as DNA: TGTGCCAGTAGTCCCCGGGAGGGTCCTTCTAACTATGGCTACACCTTC. Its translation is CASSPREGPSNYGYTF.

The V gene is TRBV7-3, the J gene TRBJ1-1; D gene ambiguous. With 1 base removed from V and 3 bases from J, the gap between germline ends came to 15 bases. The CDR3 totals 16 residues. Germline CDR1 reads SGHTA; CDR2 reads FQGTGA. This CDR3 is CASSLKAGLWDTEAFF. For the CDR3, the DNA is TGTGCCAGCAGCTTAAAGGCGGGGTTGTGGGACACTGAAGCTTTCTTT.

The chain uses TRBV10-2 and TRBJ2-7, with a tentative D call TRBD1 (5 bases). V was pared by 3 bases and J by 2 bases, with 8 bases between. The CDR3 covers 13 residues. From germline, CDR1 is WSHSY and CDR2 SAAADI. Here the CDR3 DNA reads TGCGCCAGCAGTGATGGCAGGGCCTACGAGCAGTACTTC. Translating gives CASSDGRAYEQYF.

This chain joins TRBV19 and TRBJ2-1; maybe TRBD2 (6 bases). Germline V gene data show CDR1 as LNHDA and CDR2 as SQIVND (reference sequence). Trimming shortened V by 5 bases and J by 4 bases, and 9 bases separated the two germline ends. CDR3 length: 13 amino acids. The CDR3 DNA reads TGTGCCAGTAGTGGGGGACTGTACAATGAGCAGTTCTTC. Translation: CASSGGLYNEQFF.

The rearrangement links TRBV2 to TRBJ2-7; 8 bases match TRBD2. This CDR3 is built from 17 residues. Trimming took 4 bases from V and 1 from J; bases not matched to a gene: 12. Germline V gene lookup returns CDR1 SNHLY and CDR2 FYNNEI. CDR3 DNA: TGTGCCAGCAGTGGAAATAGCGGGGCCGTGCTTTCCTACGAGCAGTACTTC. Residues: CASSGNSGAVLSYEQYF.

This clone showed up just once. The J gene is TRBJ2-5, the V gene TRBV14; D might be TRBD1 (6 bases). From germline, CDR1 is SGHDN and CDR2 FVKESK. The CDR3 contains 14 residues. The V and J ends lost 0 bases and 5 bases respectively, with 10 bases between them. Written as DNA, the CDR3 is TGTGCCAGCAGCCAAGAGAGGGGGAGCGAGACCCAGTACTTC. This encodes CASSQERGSETQYF.

As DNA, the CDR3 is TGTGCCAGCAGTTTAAAGCCACACAGTGCCGGGGAGCTGTTTTTT. As protein: CASSLKPHSAGELFF. The chain recombines TRBV27 with TRBJ2-2, with unresolved D. V was trimmed by 2 bases and J by 6 bases, leaving 13 bases between them. The CDR3 is made up of 15 amino acids. Looked up from germline, CDR1 is MNHEY and CDR2 is SMNVEV (reference sequence).

The chain has TRBV19 and TRBJ2-3, with 9 bases identical to TRBD1. After removal of 2 bases from V and 3 bases from J, the junction contained 3 bases not matched to a gene. Germline V CDR1 and CDR2: LNHDA, SQIVND (reference sequence). The CDR3 length is 15 residues. CDR3 protein: CASSIIGTGTDTQYF. In DNA form, the CDR3 reads TGTGCCAGTAGTATAATCGGGACAGGGACAGATACGCAGTATTTT.